The present TCR beta chain was sequenced within a study of blood T cell repertoires in COVID-19. Some clones are missing from TCRdb's copy, which holds only in-frame ones; the method was immunoSEQ multiplex PCR. The sample lists 200,000 to 250,000 clones; 88% were seen once. Per germline, CDR1 SGHTS and CDR2 YDEGEE. The V gene end was trimmed by 6 bases and the J gene end by 6 bases; junction bases not matched to a gene: 4. The CDR3 is 15 amino acids. This sequence joins TRBV5-8 and TRBJ2-2, with 14 positions matching TRBD2. Sequencing was performed on PBMCs or T cells enriched from blood (not recorded which). This sequence was found in a woman in her 30s who had been exposed to COVID-19. The CDR3 DNA sequence: TGTGCCAGCACTGGGACTAGCGGGAGTGCCGGGGAGCTGTTTTTT. Translated, it gives CASTGTSGSAGELFF.